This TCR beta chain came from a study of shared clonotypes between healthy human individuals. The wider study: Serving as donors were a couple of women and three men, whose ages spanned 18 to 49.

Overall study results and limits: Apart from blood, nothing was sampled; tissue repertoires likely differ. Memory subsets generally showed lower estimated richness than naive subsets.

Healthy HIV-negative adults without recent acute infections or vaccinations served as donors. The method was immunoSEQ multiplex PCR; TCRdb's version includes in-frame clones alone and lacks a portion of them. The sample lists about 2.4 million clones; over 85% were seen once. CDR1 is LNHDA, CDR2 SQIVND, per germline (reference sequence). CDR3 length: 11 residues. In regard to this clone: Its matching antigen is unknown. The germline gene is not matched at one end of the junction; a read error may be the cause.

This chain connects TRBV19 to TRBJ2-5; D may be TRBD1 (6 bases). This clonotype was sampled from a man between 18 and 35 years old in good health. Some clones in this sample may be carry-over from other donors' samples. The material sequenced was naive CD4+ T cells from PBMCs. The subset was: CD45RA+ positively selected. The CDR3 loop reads CASRIGGTQYF. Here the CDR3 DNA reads TGTGCCAGTAGGATAGGGGGGACCCAGTACTTC.